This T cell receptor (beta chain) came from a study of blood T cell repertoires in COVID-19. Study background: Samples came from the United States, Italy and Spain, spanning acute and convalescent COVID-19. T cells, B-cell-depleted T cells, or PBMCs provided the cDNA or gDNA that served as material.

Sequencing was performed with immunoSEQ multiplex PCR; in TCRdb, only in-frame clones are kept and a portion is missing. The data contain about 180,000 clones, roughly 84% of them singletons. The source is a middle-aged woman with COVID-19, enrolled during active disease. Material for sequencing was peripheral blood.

CDR3 sequence reads: CASSPGQGAQPQHF. The CDR3 DNA is TGTGCCAGCAGCCCAGGACAGGGGGCCCAGCCCCAGCATTTT. The rearrangement joins TRBV5-5 to TRBJ1-5, with 11 bases identical to TRBD1. CDR1 and CDR2 (germline): SGHKS, YYEKEE (reference sequence). The junction had 4 bases not matched to a gene; V was cut back by 4 bases and J by 7 bases. The CDR3 has 14 amino acids.